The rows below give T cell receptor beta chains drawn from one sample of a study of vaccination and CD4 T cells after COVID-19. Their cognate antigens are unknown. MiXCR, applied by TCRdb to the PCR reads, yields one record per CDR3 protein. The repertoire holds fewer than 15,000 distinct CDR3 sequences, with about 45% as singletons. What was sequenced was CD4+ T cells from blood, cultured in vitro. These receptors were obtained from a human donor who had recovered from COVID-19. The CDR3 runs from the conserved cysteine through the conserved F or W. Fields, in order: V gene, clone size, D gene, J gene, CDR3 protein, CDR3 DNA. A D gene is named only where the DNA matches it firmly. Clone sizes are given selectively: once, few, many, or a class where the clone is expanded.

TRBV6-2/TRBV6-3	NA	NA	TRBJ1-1	CATGGDITEAFF	TGTGCCACCGGGGGCGATATTACTGAAGCTTTCTTT
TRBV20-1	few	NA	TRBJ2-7	CSAPGTPYEQYF	TGCAGTGCTCCGGGGACCCCCTACGAGCAGTACTTC
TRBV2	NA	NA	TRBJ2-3	CASSKRGAGTDTQYF	TGTGCCAGCAGTAAAAGGGGGGCAGGGACAGATACGCAGTATTTT
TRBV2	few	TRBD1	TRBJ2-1	CASSEETGGRFF	TGTGCCAGCAGTGAAGAAACAGGGGGAAGGTTCTTC
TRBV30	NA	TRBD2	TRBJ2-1	CAWSVSGRSNEQFF	TGTGCCTGGAGTGTTAGCGGGAGAAGTAATGAGCAGTTCTTC
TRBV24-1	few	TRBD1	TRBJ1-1	CATSDRTGGETEAFF	TGTGCCACCAGTGACCGGACAGGGGGTGAGACTGAAGCTTTCTTT
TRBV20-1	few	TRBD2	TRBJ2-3	CSALLAATDTQYF	TGCAGTGCTTTACTAGCGGCCACAGATACGCAGTATTTT
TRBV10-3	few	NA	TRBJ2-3	CAISEPGYSTDTQYF	TGTGCCATCAGTGAACCAGGGTATAGCACAGATACGCAGTATTTT
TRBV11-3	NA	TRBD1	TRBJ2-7	CASSSQQGAPYEQYF	TGTGCCAGCAGCTCCCAACAGGGGGCCCCCTACGAGCAGTACTTC
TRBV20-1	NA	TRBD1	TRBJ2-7	CSASSGTGTHEQYF	TGCAGTGCGTCGTCGGGGACAGGGACCCACGAGCAGTACTTC
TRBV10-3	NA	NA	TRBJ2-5	CAISDPTREETQYF	TGTGCCATCAGTGATCCTACTAGGGAAGAGACCCAGTACTTC
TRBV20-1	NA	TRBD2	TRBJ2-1	CSARGSSGRDNEQFF	TGCAGTGCCAGGGGCTCTAGCGGGAGGGACAATGAGCAGTTCTTC
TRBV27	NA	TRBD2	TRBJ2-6	CASSRGRALSVRKSSGANVLTF	TGTGCCAGCAGCCGCGGGAGGGCCTTATCGGTCCGAAAAAGCTCTGGGGCCAACGTCCTGACTTTC
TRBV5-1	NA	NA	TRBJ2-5	CASSLGLDQETQYF	TGCGCCAGCAGCCTCGGACTTGACCAAGAGACCCAGTACTTC
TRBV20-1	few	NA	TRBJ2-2	CSGLQGNTGELFF	TGCAGTGGTCTACAGGGTAACACCGGGGAGCTGTTTTTT
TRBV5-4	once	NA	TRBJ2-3	CASSAARPPITDTQYF	TGTGCCAGCAGCGCGGCAAGACCTCCGATCACAGATACGCAGTATTTT
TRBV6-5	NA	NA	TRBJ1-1	CASSYSMNTEAFF	TGTGCCAGCAGTTACTCGATGAACACTGAAGCTTTCTTT
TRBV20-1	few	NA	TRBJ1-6	CSARGEVRSPLHF	TGCAGTGCTAGAGGGGAGGTTAGGTCACCCCTCCACTTT
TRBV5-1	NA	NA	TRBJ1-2	CASSSGAGYGYTF	TGCGCCAGCAGCTCCGGGGCGGGCTATGGCTACACCTTC
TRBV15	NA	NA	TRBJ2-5	CATSRVRTQETQYF	TGTGCCACCAGCAGAGTACGGACACAAGAGACCCAGTACTTC
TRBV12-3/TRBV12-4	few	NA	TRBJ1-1	CASSLKRRINTEAFF	TGTGCCAGCAGTTTAAAGCGCAGAATTAACACTGAAGCTTTCTTT
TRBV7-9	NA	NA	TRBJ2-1	CASSPPGQPHNEQFF	TGTGCCAGCAGCCCCCCAGGGCAGCCACACAATGAGCAGTTCTTC
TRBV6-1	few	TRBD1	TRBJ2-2	CASRETDRGRTGELFF	TGTGCCAGCAGAGAAACTGACAGGGGGCGCACCGGGGAGCTGTTTTTT
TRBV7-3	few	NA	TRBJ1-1	CASSRLSGDTEAFF	TGTGCCAGCAGCAGATTATCCGGGGACACTGAAGCTTTCTTT
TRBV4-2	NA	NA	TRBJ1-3	CASSQDGGYMVQSGNTIYF	TGTGCCAGCAGCCAAGATGGGGGCTACATGGTACAATCTGGAAACACCATATATTTT
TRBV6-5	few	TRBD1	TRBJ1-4	CASSYGDRGSEKLFF	TGTGCCAGCAGTTACGGGGACAGGGGTAGCGAAAAACTGTTTTTT
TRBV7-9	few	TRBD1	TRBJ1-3	CASSVTGTGDRDTIYF	TGTGCCAGCAGCGTTACCGGGACAGGGGATCGCGACACCATATATTTT
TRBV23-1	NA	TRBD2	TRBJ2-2	CASSRGGLAGDLNTGELFF	TGCGCCAGCAGTCGTGGTGGACTAGCGGGAGACCTGAACACCGGGGAGCTGTTTTTT
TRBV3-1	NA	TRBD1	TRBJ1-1	CASSFGTVNTEAFF	TGTGCCAGCAGCTTTGGGACAGTGAACACTGAAGCTTTCTTT
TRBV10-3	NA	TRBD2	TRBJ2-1	CAISEPEAGVHREQFF	TGTGCCATCAGTGAGCCCGAGGCGGGAGTTCACCGGGAGCAGTTCTTC
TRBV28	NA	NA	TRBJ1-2	CASSLQGSYYGYTF	TGTGCCAGCAGTTTACAGGGTTCATACTATGGCTACACCTTC
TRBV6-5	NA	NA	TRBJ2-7	CASSYFLGDFSYEQYF	TGTGCCAGCAGTTACTTCCTGGGGGACTTCTCCTACGAGCAGTACTTC
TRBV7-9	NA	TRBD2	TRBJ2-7	CASSLGGGSSYEQYF	TGTGCCAGCAGCTTAGGGGGCGGGAGCTCCTACGAGCAGTACTTC
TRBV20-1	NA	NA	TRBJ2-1	CSASGDSDAQFF	TGCAGTGCTAGTGGTGACTCCGACGCGCAGTTCTTC
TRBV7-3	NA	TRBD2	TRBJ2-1	CASRPASGSINEQFF	TGTGCCAGCCGCCCCGCTAGCGGGAGTATAAATGAGCAGTTCTTC
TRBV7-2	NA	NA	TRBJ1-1	CASSGGRGSNTEAFF	TGTGCCAGCAGCGGGGGGAGGGGGTCGAACACTGAAGCTTTCTTT
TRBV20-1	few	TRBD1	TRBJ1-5	CSASTQGGFYSNQPQHF	TGCAGTGCTAGTACGCAGGGGGGCTTTTATAGCAATCAGCCCCAGCATTTT
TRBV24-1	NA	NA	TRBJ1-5	CATSDRGLQPQHF	TGTGCCACCAGTGACCGGGGCCTTCAGCCCCAGCATTTT
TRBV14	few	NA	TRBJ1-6	CASSPVMGNSPLHF	TGTGCCAGCAGCCCAGTAATGGGCAATTCACCCCTCCACTTT